This TCR delta chain was identified during a study of gamma-delta T cells after stem cell transplantation. V shed 0 bases, J shed 0 bases, and the junction held 15 bases outside the gene matches. CDR1 and CDR2 from the germline V gene are GEAIGNYY and EKD. CDR3 length: 20 amino acids. Notes on this clone: Other DNA sequences from this sample encode an identical CDR3 as well.

TCRdb fed the RT-PCR reads into CATT to redo clone calling. Here the sample spans 11,000 or so delta-chain clones, under 45% being singletons. The source material was gamma-delta T cells. The chain has TRDV2 and TRDJ1; 10 nucleotides agree with TRDD3. This clonotype was sampled from a human donor. It is not recorded whose cells these are; they may come from a transplant donor. For the CDR3, the DNA is TGTGCCTGTGACACCGAGCCAACTGGGGGATCCTACAGTTACACCGATAAACTCATCTTT. This encodes CACDTEPTGGSYSYTDKLIF.